The entry below gives a single TCR beta chain sequence along with its context. The target antigen is unknown. The data belong to a study of blood T cells in healthy people across ages. The CDR3 loop spans 15 amino acids. The V gene's germline CDR1 is KGHDR and CDR2 SFDVKD. V lost 4 bases and J lost 7, with 15 bases in between. The study's findings and limits: PBMC samples, being unsorted, prevented any conclusive comparison of naive and antigen-experienced cells.

The use of a sample-barcoded 5' primer and a J-beta primer mix characterized a second PCR of roughly 6 to 11 cycles. The template-switch adaptor, which had 12 random nucleotides, put a tag on each cDNA molecule. From each sample, at least 2.5 million paired-end reads containing CDR3 were obtained. TCRdb fed the 5' RACE reads into MiXCR, producing one record per CDR3 protein. The table records about 1.8 million distinct CDR3 sequences, about 50% of them present only once. The V call is TRBV24-1, the J call TRBJ2-2, with D possibly matching TRBD1 (5 bases). Sequences were obtained from blood. This clonotype was obtained from a woman aged 40 to 50 in good health. CDR3 bases: TGTGCCACCAGTGACCCAGGGAAGCCGAGCGGGGAGCTGTTTTTT. It translates to CATSDPGKPSGELFF.